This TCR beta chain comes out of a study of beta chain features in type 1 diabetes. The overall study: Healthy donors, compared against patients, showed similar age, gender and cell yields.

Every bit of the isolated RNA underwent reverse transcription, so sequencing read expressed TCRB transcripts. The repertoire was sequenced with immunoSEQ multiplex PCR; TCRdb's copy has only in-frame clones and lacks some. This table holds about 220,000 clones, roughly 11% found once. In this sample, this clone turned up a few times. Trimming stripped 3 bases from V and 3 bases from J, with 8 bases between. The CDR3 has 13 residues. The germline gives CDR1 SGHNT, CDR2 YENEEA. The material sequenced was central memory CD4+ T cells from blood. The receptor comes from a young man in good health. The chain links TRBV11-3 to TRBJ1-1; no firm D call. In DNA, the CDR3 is TGTGCCAGCAGCTTCGGGGAGGACACTGAAGCTTTCTTT. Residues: CASSFGEDTEAFF.